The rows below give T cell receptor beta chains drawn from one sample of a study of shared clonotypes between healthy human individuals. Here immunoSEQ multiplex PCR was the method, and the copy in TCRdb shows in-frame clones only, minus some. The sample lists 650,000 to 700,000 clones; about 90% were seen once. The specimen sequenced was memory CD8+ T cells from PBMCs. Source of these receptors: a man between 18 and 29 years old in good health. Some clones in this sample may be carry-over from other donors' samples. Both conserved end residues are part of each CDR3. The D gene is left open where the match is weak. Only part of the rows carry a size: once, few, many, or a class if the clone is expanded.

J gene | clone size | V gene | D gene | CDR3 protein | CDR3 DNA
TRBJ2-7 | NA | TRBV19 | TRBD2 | CASSELAGPSYEQYF | TGTGCCAGTAGTGAACTAGCGGGTCCTTCCTACGAGCAGTACTTC
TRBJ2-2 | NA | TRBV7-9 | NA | CASSLVMGRTGELFF | TGTGCCAGCAGCTTAGTCATGGGTAGGACCGGGGAGCTGTTTTTT
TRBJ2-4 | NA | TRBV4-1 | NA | CASSQVVGTGPAKNIQYF | TGCGCCAGCAGCCAAGTGGTGGGGACGGGGCCGGCCAAAAACATTCAGTACTTC
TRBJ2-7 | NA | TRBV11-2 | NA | CASSLEPSGHYEQYF | TGTGCCAGCAGCTTAGAACCCAGCGGCCATTACGAGCAGTACTTC
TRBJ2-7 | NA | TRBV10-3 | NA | CAISESTTGYEQYF | TGTGCCATCAGTGAGTCGACGACCGGCTACGAGCAGTACTTC
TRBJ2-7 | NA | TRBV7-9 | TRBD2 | CASSSTRDYSPYYEQYF | TGTGCCAGCAGCTCAACCCGGGACTATTCACCTTACTACGAGCAGTACTTC
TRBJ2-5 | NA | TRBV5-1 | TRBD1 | CASSYRTGQMETQYF | TGCGCCAGCAGCTATCGAACGGGACAGATGGAGACCCAGTACTTC
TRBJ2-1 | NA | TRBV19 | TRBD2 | CASSIGLAGRNEQFF | TGTGCCAGTAGTATCGGACTAGCGGGAAGGAATGAGCAGTTCTTC
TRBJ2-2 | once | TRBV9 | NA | CASTAGHQPANTGELFF | TGTGCCAGCACCGCGGGGCACCAGCCCGCGAACACCGGGGAGCTGTTTTTT
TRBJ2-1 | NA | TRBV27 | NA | CASSLGPFYNEQFF | TGTGCCAGCAGTCTAGGACCCTTCTACAATGAGCAGTTCTTC
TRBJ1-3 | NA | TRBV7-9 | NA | CASTLNDSGNTIYF | TGTGCCAGCACCCTAAATGACTCTGGAAACACCATATATTTT
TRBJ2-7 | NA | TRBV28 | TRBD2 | CASSLVRLRLASSYEQYF | TGTGCCAGCAGTTTAGTTCGGTTGAGACTAGCGTCCTCCTACGAGCAGTACTTC
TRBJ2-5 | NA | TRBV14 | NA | CASSQSGETQYF | TGTGCCAGCAGCCAGTCTGGAGAGACCCAGTACTTC
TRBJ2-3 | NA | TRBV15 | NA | CATSRDHQQGVDTQYF | TGTGCCACCAGCAGAGACCATCAACAGGGAGTGGATACGCAGTATTTT
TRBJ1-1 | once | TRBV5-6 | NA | CASSSGGGQGPEAFF | TGTGCCAGCAGTTCCGGGGGTGGGCAGGGGCCTGAAGCTTTCTTT
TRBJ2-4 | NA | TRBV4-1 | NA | CASSQDGVVKNIQYF | TGCGCCAGCAGCCAAGATGGGGTAGTAAAAAACATTCAGTACTTC
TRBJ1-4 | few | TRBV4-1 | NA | CASSQDARDIIGEKLFF | TGCGCCAGCAGCCAAGATGCGCGGGATATCATCGGTGAAAAACTGTTTTTT
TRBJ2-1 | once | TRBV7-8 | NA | CASSLSGQSSYNEQFF | TGTGCCAGCAGCTTGAGTGGGCAAAGCTCCTACAATGAGCAGTTCTTC
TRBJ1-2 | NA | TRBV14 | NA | CASSQDRSFGYTF | TGTGCCAGCAGCCAAGACAGGAGTTTTGGCTACACCTTC
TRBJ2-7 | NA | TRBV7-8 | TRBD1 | CASSLQGQSYEQYF | TGTGCCAGCAGCTTACAGGGACAGAGCTACGAGCAGTACTTC
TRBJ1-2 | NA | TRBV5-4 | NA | CASSLDSYGYTF | TGTGCCAGCAGCTTGGACAGCTATGGCTACACCTTC
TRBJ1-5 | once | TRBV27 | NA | CASSFCPLRESNQPQHF | TGTGCCAGCAGTTTTTGTCCCCTCAGGGAAAGCAATCAGCCCCAGCATTTT
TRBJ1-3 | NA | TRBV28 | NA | CASSPQGTGNTIYF | TGTGCCAGCAGCCCGCAGGGGACTGGAAACACCATATATTTT
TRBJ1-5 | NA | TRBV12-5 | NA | CASGPVGDPGSNQPQHF | TGTGCTAGTGGTCCCGTGGGGGACCCGGGAAGCAATCAGCCCCAGCATTTT
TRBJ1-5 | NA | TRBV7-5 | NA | CVRSLGREPNKRNQPQHF | TGTGTCAGAAGCTTAGGTAGGGAACCTAATAAGCGCAATCAGCCCCAGCATTTT
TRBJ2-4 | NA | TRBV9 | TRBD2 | CASSVSGTSGSNIQYF | TGTGCCAGCAGCGTGTCAGGGACTAGCGGGAGTAACATTCAGTACTTC
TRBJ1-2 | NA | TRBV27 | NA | CASSFASFYGYTF | TGTGCCAGCAGTTTCGCGTCCTTTTACGGCTACACCTTC
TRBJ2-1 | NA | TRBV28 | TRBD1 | CASSLWGQSLENEQFF | TGTGCCAGCAGTTTATGGGGACAGTCCTTGGAGAATGAGCAGTTCTTC
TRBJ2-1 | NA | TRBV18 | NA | CASSPTGEQFF | TGTGCCAGCTCACCGACGGGTGAGCAGTTCTTC
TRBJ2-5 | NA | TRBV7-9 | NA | CASSPTRKAETQYF | TGTGCCAGCAGCCCTACTCGTAAGGCAGAGACCCAGTACTTC
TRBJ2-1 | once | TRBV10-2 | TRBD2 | CASSEGGVAGDWDNEQFF | TGCGCCAGCAGTGAAGGTGGCGTAGCGGGAGATTGGGACAATGAGCAGTTCTTC
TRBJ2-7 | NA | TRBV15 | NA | CATSGWAAGDSYEQYF | TGTGCCACCAGCGGCTGGGCGGCAGGGGACTCCTACGAGCAGTACTTC
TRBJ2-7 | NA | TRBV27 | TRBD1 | CASSYDRAGEQYF | TGTGCCAGCAGTTACGACAGGGCGGGCGAGCAGTACTTC
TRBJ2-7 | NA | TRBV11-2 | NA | CASSAHSKQEQYF | TGTGCCAGCAGCGCTCACTCGAAGCAAGAGCAGTACTTC
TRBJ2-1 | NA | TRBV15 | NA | CATSRGGYTSSYNEQFF | TGTGCCACCAGCAGAGGAGGTTATACGAGCTCCTACAATGAGCAGTTCTTC
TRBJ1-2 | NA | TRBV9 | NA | CASSVSGGPLYGYTF | TGTGCCAGCAGCGTGTCGGGGGGTCCTCTATATGGCTACACCTTC
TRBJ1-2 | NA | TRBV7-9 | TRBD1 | CASSGQGAEDTF | TGTGCCAGCAGCGGACAGGGGGCGGAGGACACCTTC
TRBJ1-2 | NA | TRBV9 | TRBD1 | CASSVVGTGLSRDGYTF | TGTGCCAGCAGCGTAGTAGGGACAGGGCTCTCTAGGGATGGCTACACCTTC
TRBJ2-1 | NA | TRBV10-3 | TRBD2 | CAILAGASNNEQFF | TGTGCCATACTAGCGGGAGCCTCCAACAATGAGCAGTTCTTC
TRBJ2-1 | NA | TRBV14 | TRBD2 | CASSQGTVASGTYNEQFF | TGTGCCAGCAGCCAAGGGACCGTGGCTAGCGGGACATACAATGAGCAGTTCTTC
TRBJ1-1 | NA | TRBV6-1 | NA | CASIGFRMNTEAFF | TGTGCCAGCATAGGGTTTCGCATGAACACTGAAGCTTTCTTT
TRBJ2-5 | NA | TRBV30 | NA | CAWSETAISGETQYF | TGTGCCTGGAGTGAGACAGCCATATCTGGCGAGACCCAGTACTTC
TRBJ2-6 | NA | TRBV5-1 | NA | CASSPKIGANVLTF | TGCGCCAGCAGCCCCAAAATCGGGGCCAACGTCCTGACTTTC
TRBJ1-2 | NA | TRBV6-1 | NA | CASSEAWNYGYTF | TGTGCCAGCAGTGAAGCTTGGAACTATGGCTACACCTTC
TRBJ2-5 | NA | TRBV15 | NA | CATSMGGEEETQYF | TGTGCCACCAGCATGGGCGGGGAGGAAGAGACCCAGTACTTC